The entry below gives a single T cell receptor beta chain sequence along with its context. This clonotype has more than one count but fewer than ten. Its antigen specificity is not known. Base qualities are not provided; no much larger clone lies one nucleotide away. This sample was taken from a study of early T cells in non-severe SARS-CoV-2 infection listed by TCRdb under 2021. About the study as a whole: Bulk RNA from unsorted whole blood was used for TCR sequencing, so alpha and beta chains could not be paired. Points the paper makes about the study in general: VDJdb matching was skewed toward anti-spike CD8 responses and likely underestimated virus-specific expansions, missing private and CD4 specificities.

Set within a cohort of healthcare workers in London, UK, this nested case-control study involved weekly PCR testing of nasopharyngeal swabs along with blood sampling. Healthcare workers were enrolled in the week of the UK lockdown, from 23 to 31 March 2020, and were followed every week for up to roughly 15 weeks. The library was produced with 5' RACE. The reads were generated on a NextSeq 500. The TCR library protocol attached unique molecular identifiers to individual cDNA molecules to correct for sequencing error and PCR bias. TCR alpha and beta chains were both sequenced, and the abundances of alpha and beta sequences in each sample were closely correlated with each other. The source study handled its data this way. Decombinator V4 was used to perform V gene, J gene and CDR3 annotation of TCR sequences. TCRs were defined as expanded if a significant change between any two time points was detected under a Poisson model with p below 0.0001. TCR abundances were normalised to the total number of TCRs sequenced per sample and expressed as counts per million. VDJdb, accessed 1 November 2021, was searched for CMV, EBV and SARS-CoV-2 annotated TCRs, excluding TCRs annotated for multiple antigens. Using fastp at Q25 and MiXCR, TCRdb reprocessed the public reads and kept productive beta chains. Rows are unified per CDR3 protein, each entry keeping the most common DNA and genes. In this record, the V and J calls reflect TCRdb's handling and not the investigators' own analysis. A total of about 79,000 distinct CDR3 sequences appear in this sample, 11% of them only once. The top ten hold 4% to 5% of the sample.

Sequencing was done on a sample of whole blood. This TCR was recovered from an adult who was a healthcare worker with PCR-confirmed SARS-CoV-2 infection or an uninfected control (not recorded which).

The CDR3 region: CASSGRVSGANVLTF. The DNA sequence is as follows: TGTGCCAGCAGTGGTAGGGTATCTGGGGCCAACGTCCTGACTTTC. This receptor chain uses TRBV6-1 and TRBJ2-6; no confident D gene assignment can be made. The CDR3 sequence holds 15 residues, the cysteine and phenylalanine included. This entry keeps only the CDR3 DNA: 45 bases, framed from base 1. Between the V and J ends, shortened by 4 bases and 1 base respectively, the junction contains 8 bases. Taken from the germline V gene, the CDR1 and CDR2 loops are MNHNS and SASEGT.